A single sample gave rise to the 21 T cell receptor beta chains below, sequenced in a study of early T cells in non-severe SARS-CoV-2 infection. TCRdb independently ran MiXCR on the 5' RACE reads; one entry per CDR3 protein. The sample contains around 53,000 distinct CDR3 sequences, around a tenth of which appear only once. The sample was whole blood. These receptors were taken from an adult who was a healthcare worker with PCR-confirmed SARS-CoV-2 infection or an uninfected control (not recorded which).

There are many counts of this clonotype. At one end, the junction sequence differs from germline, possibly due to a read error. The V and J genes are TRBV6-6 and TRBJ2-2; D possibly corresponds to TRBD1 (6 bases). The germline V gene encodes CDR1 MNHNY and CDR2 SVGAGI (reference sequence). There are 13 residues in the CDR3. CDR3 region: CASLRDNTGELFF. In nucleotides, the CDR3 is TGTGCCAGCCTTAGGGACAACACCGGGGAGCTTTTTTTT.

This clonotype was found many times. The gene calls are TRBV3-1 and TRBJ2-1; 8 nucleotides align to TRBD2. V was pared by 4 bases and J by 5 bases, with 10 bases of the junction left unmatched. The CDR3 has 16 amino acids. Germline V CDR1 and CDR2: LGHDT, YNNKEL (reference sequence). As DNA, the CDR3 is TGTGCCAGCAGCCCTCGGACTAGCTATTGGAACAATGAGCAGTTCTTC. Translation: CASSPRTSYWNNEQFF.

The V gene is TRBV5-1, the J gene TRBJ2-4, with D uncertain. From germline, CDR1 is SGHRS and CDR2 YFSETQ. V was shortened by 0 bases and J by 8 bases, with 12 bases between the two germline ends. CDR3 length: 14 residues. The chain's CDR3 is CASSLGHVVDIQYF. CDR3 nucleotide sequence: TGCGCCAGCAGCTTGGGGCACGTCGTGGACATTCAGTACTTC. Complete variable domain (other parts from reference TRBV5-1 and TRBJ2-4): KAGVTQTPRYLIKTRGQQVTLSCSPISGHRSVSWYQQTPGQGLQFLFEYFSETQRNKGNFPGRFSGRQFSNSRSEMNVSTLELGDSALYLCASSLGHVVDIQYFGAGTRLSVL.

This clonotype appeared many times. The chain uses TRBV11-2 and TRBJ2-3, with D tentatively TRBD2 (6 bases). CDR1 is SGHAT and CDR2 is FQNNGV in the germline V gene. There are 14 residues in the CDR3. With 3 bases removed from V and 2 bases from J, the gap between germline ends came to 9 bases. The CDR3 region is CASSFSGPTDTQYF. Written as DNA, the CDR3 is TGTGCCAGCAGCTTTAGCGGACCCACAGATACGCAGTATTTT.

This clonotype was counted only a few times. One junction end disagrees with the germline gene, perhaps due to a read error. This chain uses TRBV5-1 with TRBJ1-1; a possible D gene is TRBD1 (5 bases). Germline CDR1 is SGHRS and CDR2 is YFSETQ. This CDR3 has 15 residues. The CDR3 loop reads CASSLDAGGHTEVFF. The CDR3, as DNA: TGCGCCAGCAGCTTGGACGCGGGGGGTCACACTGAAGTTTTCTTT.

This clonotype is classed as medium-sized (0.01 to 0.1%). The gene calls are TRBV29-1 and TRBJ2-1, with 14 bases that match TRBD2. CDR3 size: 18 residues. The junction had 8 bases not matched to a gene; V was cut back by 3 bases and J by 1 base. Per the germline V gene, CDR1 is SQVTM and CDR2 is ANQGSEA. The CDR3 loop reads CSVEGLAGEERSYNEQFF. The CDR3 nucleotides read TGCAGCGTTGAGGGACTAGCGGGAGAGGAAAGATCCTACAATGAGCAGTTCTTC.

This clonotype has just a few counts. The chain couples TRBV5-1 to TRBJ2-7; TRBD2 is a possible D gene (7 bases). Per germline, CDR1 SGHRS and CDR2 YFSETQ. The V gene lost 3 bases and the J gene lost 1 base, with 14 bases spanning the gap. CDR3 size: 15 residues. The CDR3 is CASSSLGGASYEQYF. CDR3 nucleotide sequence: TGCGCCAGCAGCTCCCTTGGGGGGGCGTCCTACGAGCAGTACTTC.

The CDR3 reads CASSPQSTGELFF. The CDR3 DNA reads as TGCGCCAGCAGCCCCCAGTCCACCGGGGAGCTGTTTTTT. The V gene is TRBV4-1, the J gene TRBJ2-2, with D unresolved. V was pared by 4 bases and J by 4 bases, with 7 bases between. Germline loops: CDR1 MGHRA, CDR2 YSYEKL. There are 13 residues in the CDR3.

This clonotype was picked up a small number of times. CDR3 residues: CASSSTPMQIETQYF. In DNA form, the CDR3 reads TGTGCCAGCAGCTCCACGCCAATGCAGATCGAGACCCAGTACTTC. The chain is built from TRBV7-3 and TRBJ2-5, with D hard to call. CDR3 length: 15 residues. The germline V gene has CDR1 SGHTA and CDR2 FQGTGA. Trimming left V 4 bases short and J 5 bases short, with 17 bases between. Together with reference TRBV7-3 and TRBJ2-5, the CDR3 gives the full variable domain: GAGVSQTPSNKVTEKGKYVELRCDPISGHTALYWYRQSLGQGPEFLIYFQGTGAADDSGLPNDRFFAVRPEGSVSTLKIQRTERGDSAVYLCASSSTPMQIETQYFGPGTRLLVL.

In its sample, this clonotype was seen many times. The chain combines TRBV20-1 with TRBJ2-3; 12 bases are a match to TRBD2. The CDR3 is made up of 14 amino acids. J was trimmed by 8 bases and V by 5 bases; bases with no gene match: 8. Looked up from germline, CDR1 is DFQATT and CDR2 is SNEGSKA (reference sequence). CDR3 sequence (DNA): TGCAGTGCTCTGACTAGCGGGAGCGGGGGTACGCAGTATTTT. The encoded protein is CSALTSGSGGTQYF.

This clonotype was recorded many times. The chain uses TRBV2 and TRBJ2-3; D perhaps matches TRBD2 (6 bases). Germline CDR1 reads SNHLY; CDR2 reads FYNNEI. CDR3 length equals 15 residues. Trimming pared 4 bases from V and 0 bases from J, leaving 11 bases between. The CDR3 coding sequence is TGTGCCAGCAGTGGCGGGATACCTAGCACAGATACGCAGTATTTT. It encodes CASSGGIPSTDTQYF.

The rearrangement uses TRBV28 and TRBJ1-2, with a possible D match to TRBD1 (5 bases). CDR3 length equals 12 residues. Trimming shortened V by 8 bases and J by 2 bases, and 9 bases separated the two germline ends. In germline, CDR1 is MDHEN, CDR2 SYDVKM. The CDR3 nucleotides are TGTGCCAGCGGGGCCGGAAACTATGGCTACACCTTC. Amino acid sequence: CASGAGNYGYTF.

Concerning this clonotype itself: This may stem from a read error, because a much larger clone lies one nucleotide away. This CDR3 is CATRRPTGERYF. In nucleotides, the CDR3 is TGTGCCACCCGGAGGCCCACCGGCGAGCGGTACTTC. The V call is TRBV6-1, the J call TRBJ2-7; D is possibly TRBD2 (5 bases). CDR3 length equals 12 residues. CDR1 MNHNS and CDR2 SASEGT come from the germline V gene.

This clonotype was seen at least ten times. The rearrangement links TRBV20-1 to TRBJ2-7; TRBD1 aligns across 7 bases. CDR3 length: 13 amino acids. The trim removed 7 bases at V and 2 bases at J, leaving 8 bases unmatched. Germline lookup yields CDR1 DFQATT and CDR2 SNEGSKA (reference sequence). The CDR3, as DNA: TGCAGTGGGCGACAGGGATATACCTACGAGCAGTACTTC. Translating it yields CSGRQGYTYEQYF.

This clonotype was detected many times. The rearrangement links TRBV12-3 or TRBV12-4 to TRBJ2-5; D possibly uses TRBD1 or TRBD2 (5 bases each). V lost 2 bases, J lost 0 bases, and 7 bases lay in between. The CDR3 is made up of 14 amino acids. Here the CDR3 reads CASSLWGNQETQYF. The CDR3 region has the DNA TGTGCCAGCAGTTTATGGGGGAACCAAGAGACCCAGTACTTC.

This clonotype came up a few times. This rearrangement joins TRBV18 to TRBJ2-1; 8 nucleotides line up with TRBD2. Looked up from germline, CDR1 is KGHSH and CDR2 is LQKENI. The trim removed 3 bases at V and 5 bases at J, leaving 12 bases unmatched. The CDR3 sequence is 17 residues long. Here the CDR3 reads CASSPSLGSGTDNEQFF. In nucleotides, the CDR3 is TGTGCCAGCTCACCTTCCTTAGGTAGCGGGACTGACAATGAGCAGTTCTTC.

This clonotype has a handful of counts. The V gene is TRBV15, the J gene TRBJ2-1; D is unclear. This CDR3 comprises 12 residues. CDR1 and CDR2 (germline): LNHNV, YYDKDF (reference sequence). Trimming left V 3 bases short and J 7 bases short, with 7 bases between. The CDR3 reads CATSRRENEQFF. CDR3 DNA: TGTGCCACCAGCAGGCGAGAGAATGAGCAGTTCTTC.

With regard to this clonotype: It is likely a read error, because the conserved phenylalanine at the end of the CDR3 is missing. CDR3 amino acids: CSAGDPSGPSYEQYL. Here the CDR3 DNA reads TGCAGCGCCGGAGACCCTAGCGGGCCCTCCTACGAGCAGTACCTC. This sequence joins TRBV29-1 and TRBJ2-7, with 8 bases identical to TRBD2. The CDR3 covers 15 residues. Looked up from germline, CDR1 is SQVTM and CDR2 is ANQGSEA. The V segment lost 7 bases and the J segment 0 bases; nucleotides outside the gene matches: 11.

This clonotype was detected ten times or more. The CDR3 coding sequence is TGTGCCAGCAGTGAAGGCCCCGGGCCCTTCACAGATACGCAGTATTTT. This translates into CASSEGPGPFTDTQYF. V and J are TRBV6-1 and TRBJ2-3; D uncertain. The V end was cut by 1 base, the J end by 2 bases, with 13 bases between. The CDR3 contains 16 residues. The V gene's germline CDR1 is MNHNS and CDR2 SASEGT.

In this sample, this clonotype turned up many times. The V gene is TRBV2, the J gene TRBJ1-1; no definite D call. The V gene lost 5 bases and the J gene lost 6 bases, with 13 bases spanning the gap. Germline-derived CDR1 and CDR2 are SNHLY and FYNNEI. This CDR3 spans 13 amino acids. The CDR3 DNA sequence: TGTGCCAGCAGTTTGTCCGAAGTGGCTGAAGCTTTCTTT. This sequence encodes CASSLSEVAEAFF.

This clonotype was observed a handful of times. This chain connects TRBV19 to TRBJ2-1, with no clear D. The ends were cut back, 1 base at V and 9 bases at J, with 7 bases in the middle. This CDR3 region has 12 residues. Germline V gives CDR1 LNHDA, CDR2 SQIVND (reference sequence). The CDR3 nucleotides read TGTGCCAGTAGTATAGCGGAGTGTGAGCAGTTCTTC. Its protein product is CASSIAECEQFF.